Listed below are T cell receptor beta chains from one sample, sequenced in a study of spatial heterogeneity in lung cancer. TCRdb reanalysed the 5' RACE reads using MiXCR and keeps one entry per CDR3 protein. The data contain some 7,700 distinct CDR3 sequences, about 16% of them seen just once; the ten biggest clones take up about 16%. The material was normal lung tissue next to the tumor, obtained at surgery. The receptor source for this set is a male donor with early-stage non-small cell lung cancer. Both conserved end residues are part of each CDR3. A D gene is named only where the DNA matches it firmly. Where a row states a size, it is once, few, many or the class of an expanded clone; other rows omit it.

v_gene	d_gene	abundance	j_gene	CDR3nt	CDR3aa
TRBV5-1	.	many	TRBJ2-7	TGCGCCAGCAGCTTGGAGGCAGGGCGGGACGAGCAGTACTTC	CASSLEAGRDEQYF
TRBV20-1	TRBD1	medium-sized	TRBJ2-2	TGCAGTGCAACCGACAGGGGACGGGCCGGGGAGCTGTTTTTT	CSATDRGRAGELFF
TRBV6-5	TRBD1	.	TRBJ2-1	TGTGCCAGCAGTTACACCCCCGGACAGGGGTACTACAAGAGTGAGCAGTTCTTC	CASSYTPGQGYYKSEQFF
TRBV29-1	TRBD1	medium-sized	TRBJ2-7	TGCAGCGTCACCTCAGGACAGGGGGGAGTGGAGCAGTACTTC	CSVTSGQGGVEQYF
TRBV7-8	.	medium-sized	TRBJ2-2	TGTGCCAGCAGCTTAACTCGGGGCCGAACCTTGAACACCGGGGAGCTGTTTTTT	CASSLTRGRTLNTGELFF
TRBV15	.	few	TRBJ1-5	TGTGCCACCAGCAGAGATGGGGACCGAGATCAGCCCCAGCATTTT	CATSRDGDRDQPQHF
TRBV5-1	TRBD1	.	TRBJ1-1	TGCGCCAGCAGCTTGGCCGACAGGGTTATAACTGAAGCTTTCTTT	CASSLADRVITEAFF
TRBV20-1	.	.	TRBJ2-1	TGCAGTGCTAGAGGCCAAACTAGCCTCAATGAGCAGTTCTTC	CSARGQTSLNEQFF
TRBV3-1	.	few	TRBJ1-5	TGTGCCAGCAGCCCAGACGGACTTTTAGGTCCACATGTGCCCCAGCATTTT	CASSPDGLLGPHVPQHF
TRBV13	.	.	TRBJ1-2	TGTGCCAGCAGCTGGGGAGTTTCTAACTATGGCTACACCTTC	CASSWGVSNYGYTF
TRBV2	.	once	TRBJ2-1	TGTGCCAGCAGAATGACTAGCAATGAGCAGTTCTTC	CASRMTSNEQFF
TRBV11-2	.	many	TRBJ2-1	TGTGCCAGCAGCTTAGACAATGAGCAGTTCTTC	CASSLDNEQFF
TRBV5-1	.	.	TRBJ2-3	TGCGCCAGCAGCTTGGATGGGGCCGTGTCCCGTACAGATACGCAGTATTTT	CASSLDGAVSRTDTQYF
TRBV9	TRBD1	few	TRBJ1-1	TGTGCCAGCAGCGGGGGACAGCTAAACACTGAAGCTTTCTTT	CASSGGQLNTEAFF
TRBV29-1	.	few	TRBJ2-3	TGCAGCGTTGTGGCTACGGGACACCATACCATCACAGATACGCAGTATTTT	CSVVATGHHTITDTQYF
TRBV5-1	TRBD1	few	TRBJ2-3	TGCGCCAGCAGCCCAGACAGGGGGCTCGAAGATACGCAGTATTTT	CASSPDRGLEDTQYF
TRBV5-1	TRBD1	.	TRBJ1-2	TGCGCCAGCAGCTGGGACAGCTATGGCTACACCTTC	CASSWDSYGYTF
TRBV28	.	few	TRBJ2-1	TGTGCCAGCAGTTTGTCCCTGGGAAATTTTCGCAATGAGCAGTTCTTC	CASSLSLGNFRNEQFF
TRBV7-6	.	.	TRBJ2-7	TGTGCCAGCAGCTTAGGGGTATCGGTACAGGACAGCTCCTACGAGCAGTACTTC	CASSLGVSVQDSSYEQYF
TRBV6-6	.	.	TRBJ2-1	TGTGCCAGCAGCCCCCCAGTGGGGGCCATCCATGAGCAGTTCTTC	CASSPPVGAIHEQFF
TRBV5-1	TRBD1	.	TRBJ2-5	TGCGCCAGCAGCCCCCGAGGACAGGCCGAGACCCAGTACTTC	CASSPRGQAETQYF
TRBV5-1	.	many	TRBJ1-1	TGCGCCAGCAGCTTGGACGTATTGGGAATTGAAGCTTTCTTT	CASSLDVLGIEAFF
TRBV7-2	.	few	TRBJ2-1	TGTGCCAGCAGCCAGAGCTCCTACAATGAGCAGTTCTTC	CASSQSSYNEQFF
TRBV7-2	TRBD1	many	TRBJ1-5	TGTGCCAGCAGCTTAGAAGGACAGGTACTTAGCAATCAGCCCCAGCATTTT	CASSLEGQVLSNQPQHF
TRBV3-1	.	once	TRBJ2-3	TGTGCCAGCAGCCCCTGGGGGCCCACAGATACGCAGTATTTT	CASSPWGPTDTQYF
TRBV29-1	.	.	TRBJ2-2	TGCAGCGTTGATACCGGATACACCGGGGAGCTGTTTTTT	CSVDTGYTGELFF
TRBV18	TRBD2	many	TRBJ2-7	TGTGCCAGCTCACCAAGTGCGGGACTAGCGGTAGGGCAGTACTTC	CASSPSAGLAVGQYF
TRBV5-1	TRBD1	.	TRBJ2-1	TGCGCCAGCAGCTTACCGACGGGACAGGGAATGGATGAGCAGTTCTTC	CASSLPTGQGMDEQFF
TRBV5-1	TRBD1	many	TRBJ2-3	TGCGCCAGCAACACGGCCGGGACAGGGGTCACAGATACGCAGTATTTT	CASNTAGTGVTDTQYF
TRBV28	.	large	TRBJ1-2	TGTGCCAGCGGCCCCTCTGGCCTTAACTATGGCTACACCTTC	CASGPSGLNYGYTF
TRBV28	.	.	TRBJ1-6	TGTGCCAGCAGTTTATCAGCTGATTCACCCCTCCACTTT	CASSLSADSPLHF
TRBV2	.	.	TRBJ2-1	TGTGCCAGCAGTGAAGACCCGAATGAGCAGTTCTTC	CASSEDPNEQFF
TRBV20-1	.	.	TRBJ2-6	TGCAGTGCTTACCAGGGATCTGGGGCCAACGTCCTGACTTTC	CSAYQGSGANVLTF
TRBV5-1	.	few	TRBJ2-4	TGCGCCAGCAGCCGGGACATTGCCAAAAACATTCAGTACTTC	CASSRDIAKNIQYF
TRBV5-1	.	medium-sized	TRBJ2-2	TGCGCCAGCAGCTTGGATTCAGGAGACACCGGGGAGCTGTTTTTT	CASSLDSGDTGELFF
TRBV4-1	.	medium-sized	TRBJ2-7	TGCGCCAGCAGCCAAGCCCCCCCAGCGTCCGGGAGTACTTCCGAGCAGTACTTC	CASSQAPPASGSTSEQYF
TRBV11-2	TRBD1	.	TRBJ2-1	TGTGCCAGCAGCGCCTGGACAGGGGCGTCCTACAATGAGCAGTTCTTC	CASSAWTGASYNEQFF